This T cell receptor (beta chain) was documented in a study of T-cell reconstitution after alpha-beta-depleted transplantation in children. Preparing the TCRbeta library involved the use of unique molecular identifiers. TCRdb recomputed calls from the PCR reads with MiXCR, one row per CDR3 protein. Counted here are approximately 89,000 distinct CDR3 sequences, 15% to 19% occurring once; the ten biggest clones make up around 20%. V dropped 4 bases and J dropped 3; count of bases not matched to a gene: 6. The CDR3 has 14 residues. In regard to this clonotype: The target antigen is unknown.

Study-wide points: Once a year had passed after transplant, T-cell counts and diversity came mostly from newly produced T cells.

The receptor's source is a male patient aged 2 to 10 who had a stem cell transplant for acute lymphoblastic leukemia, so the T cells may come from the graft donor. The material sequenced was PBMCs, mostly from graft donor cells, taken 180 days after TCRalphabeta/CD19-depleted stem cell transplant. The chain couples TRBV12-3 or TRBV12-4 to TRBJ2-7, with TRBD1 identical over 7 bases. For the CDR3, the DNA is TGTGCCAGCAGTTCCTTACAGGGGTTCTACGAGCAGTACTTC. It is translated as CASSSLQGFYEQYF.